This TCR beta chain originates from a study of blood T cell repertoires in COVID-19. Study summary: The cDNA or gDNA used as material had been derived from T cells, B-cell-depleted T cells, or PBMCs.

As handled by the study authors: Amplification of reference gene primers was used by the study to estimate nucleated cell counts. The table came from immunoSEQ multiplex PCR; TCRdb's copy has only in-frame clones and leaves some out. D and trimming come from the DNA, and the V and J calls and clone size come from that table. The data contain roughly 250,000 clones, around 86% of them singletons. Trimming left V 3 bases short and J 5 bases short, with 8 bases between. The CDR3 is 13 residues long. The germline V gene has CDR1 ENHRY and CDR2 SYGVKD. Adults between roughly 18 and 89 years of age took part from about two dozen US areas. Participant-given clinical history determined each cohort assignment.

The chain joins TRBV10-3 to TRBJ1-5; D gene uncertain. The receptor comes from a woman between 45 and 60 years old who had recovered from COVID-19. Sample: PBMCs or T cells enriched from blood (not recorded which). Here the CDR3 reads CAISDRSDQPQHF. The DNA of the CDR3 is TGTGCCATCAGTGACAGGTCCGATCAGCCCCAGCATTTT.